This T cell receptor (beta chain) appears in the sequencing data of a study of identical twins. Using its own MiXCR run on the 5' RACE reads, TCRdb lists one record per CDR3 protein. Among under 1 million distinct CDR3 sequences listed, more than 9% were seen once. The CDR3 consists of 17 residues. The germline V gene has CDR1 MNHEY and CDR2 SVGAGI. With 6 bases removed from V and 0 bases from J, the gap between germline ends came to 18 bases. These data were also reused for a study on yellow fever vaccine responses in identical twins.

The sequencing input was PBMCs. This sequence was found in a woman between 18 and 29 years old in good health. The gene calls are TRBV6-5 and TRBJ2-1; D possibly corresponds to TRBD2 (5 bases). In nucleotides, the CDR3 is TGTGCCAGCAGCTCCTCCCTACCGGGGTACTCCTACAATGAGCAGTTCTTC. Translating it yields CASSSSLPGYSYNEQFF.